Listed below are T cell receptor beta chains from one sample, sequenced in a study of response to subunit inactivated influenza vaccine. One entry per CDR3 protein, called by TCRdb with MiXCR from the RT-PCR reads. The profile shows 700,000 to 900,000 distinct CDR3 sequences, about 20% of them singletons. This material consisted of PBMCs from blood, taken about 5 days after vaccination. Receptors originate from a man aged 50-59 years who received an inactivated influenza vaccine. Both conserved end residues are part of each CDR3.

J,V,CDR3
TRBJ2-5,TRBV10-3,CAISGETQETQYF
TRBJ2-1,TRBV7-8,CASSVTSGRHNEQFF
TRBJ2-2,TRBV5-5,CASSSTSGNTGELFF
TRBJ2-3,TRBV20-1,CSASGVVSTDTQYF
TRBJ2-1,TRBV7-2,CASSRDGYSYNEQFF
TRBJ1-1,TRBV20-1,CSVNGPRGEAFF
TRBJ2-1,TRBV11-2,CASSSSGTSGSVYNEQFF
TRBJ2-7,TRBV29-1,CSVKRGSSYEQYF
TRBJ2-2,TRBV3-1,CASSLLARTGELFF
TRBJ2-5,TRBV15,CATTRKLAGAETQYF
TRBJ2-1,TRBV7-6,CASSQNSGGPRGDEQFF
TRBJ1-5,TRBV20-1,CSARVFGTGGWANQPQHF
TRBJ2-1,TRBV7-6,CASSLTQKANEQFF
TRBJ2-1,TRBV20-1,CSARGRGSRDEQFF
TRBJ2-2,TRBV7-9,CASSSYRRPTGELFF
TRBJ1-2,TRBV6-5,CASSWTGGNGYTF
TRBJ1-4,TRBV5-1,CASSLGLTTNEKLFF
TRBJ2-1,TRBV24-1,CATSDSSTRHNEQFF
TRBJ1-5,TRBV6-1,CASSSGQGINQPQHF
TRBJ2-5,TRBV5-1,CASSFERGGPLETQYF
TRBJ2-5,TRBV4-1,CASSHFLAGSETQYF
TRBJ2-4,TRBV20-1,CSARRPFSSGNIQYF
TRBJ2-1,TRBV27,CASSFVVGEFNSYNEQFF
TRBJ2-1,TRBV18,CASSPGTVSSYNEQFF
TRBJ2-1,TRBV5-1,CASSGRGRPNNEQFF
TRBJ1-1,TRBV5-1,CASSSVGNLKTEAFF
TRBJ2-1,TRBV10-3,CAIRPTDGGSYNEQFF
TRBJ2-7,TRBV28,CASSFVWDRGDEQYF
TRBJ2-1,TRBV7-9,CASSYRDRGQYNEQFF
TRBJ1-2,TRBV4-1,CASSQESALNYGYTF
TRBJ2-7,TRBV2,CASSPGDGFSYEQYF